This T cell receptor (beta chain) was captured in a study of blood T cells in healthy people across ages. Study-level points and caveats: Per-million-T-cell TCR beta diversity fell roughly linearly with age.

The extraction recovered at least 5.5 micrograms of total RNA per sample. This clonotype was found a few times. The antigen remains unidentified. The CDR3 has 14 residues. The germline V and J ends were trimmed by 6 bases and 7 bases, with 13 bases remaining between them. Germline V gives CDR1 MDHEN, CDR2 SYDVKM. PCR was performed a second time for roughly 6 to 12 cycles using a sample-barcoded 5' primer and a J-beta primer mix. TCRdb reprocessed the 5' RACE reads with MiXCR, giving one entry per CDR3 protein. The sample has roughly 560,000 distinct CDR3 sequences, less than 25% seen once. The sample also formed part of further work on T cells of mothers and their children. That publication notes: Across the analysis, no persistent microchimeric T cell clones were detected.

The V and J genes are TRBV28 and TRBJ1-6, with a possible D match to TRBD1 (5 bases). The TCR sequence derives from a boy younger than 18 in good health. Sequenced input: blood. The CDR3 loop is CASSRRGLNSPLHF. The CDR3 DNA reads TGTGCCAGCAGCAGGAGGGGTTTGAATTCACCCCTCCACTTT.